The 10 T cell receptor beta chains below come from one sample, sequenced in a study of T cells in localized non-small cell lung cancer (dated by TCRdb to about 2020). Libraries were prepared through the immunoSEQ multiplex PCR assay. In its TCRdb copy, this immuneACCESS table keeps in-frame sequences only and misses some clones. Where compared with another copy, unresolved V genes explain less than half of these, and the others have no known cause. This sample comprises 25,000 to 30,000 clones, 85% to 90% of them detected only once. The ten biggest clones cover around 2.8% of the sample. The sample was peripheral blood, taken before any cancer treatment. Receptors were obtained from a woman aged 18-50 years with stage I lung adenocarcinoma.

The chain is built from TRBV6-4 and TRBJ2-7; a possible D gene is TRBD1 (5 bases). Germline CDR1 is MRHNA and CDR2 is SNTAGT. V was shortened by 4 bases and J by 3 bases, with 10 bases between the two germline ends. The CDR3 length is 13 residues. The CDR3 coding sequence is TGTGCCAGCAGTGTAACGCAGGGCTACGAGCAGTACTTC. Translating it yields CASSVTQGYEQYF.

V is TRBV11-2 and J is TRBJ1-2, with 7 bases aligning to TRBD1. Per the germline V gene, CDR1 is SGHAT and CDR2 is FQNNGV. This CDR3 is 15 amino acids long. J was trimmed by 5 bases and V by 5 bases; bases with no gene match: 11. The CDR3 nucleotides are TGTGCCAGCAGCAACTGGGACAGAGCATTTTATGGCTACACCTTC. It translates to CASSNWDRAFYGYTF.

This rearrangement joins TRBV19 to TRBJ2-1; D assignment may be TRBD1 or TRBD2 (5 bases each). Trimming removed 10 bases from V and 5 bases from J, with 27 bases in between. Per the germline V gene, CDR1 is LNHDA and CDR2 is SQIVND (reference sequence). This CDR3 is built from 17 residues. CDR3 amino acids: CAIHSRGPPTHHNEQFF. The CDR3 region has the DNA TGTGCCATACACTCCCGGGGCCCCCCAACCCACCACAATGAGCAGTTCTTC.

This sequence joins TRBV30 and TRBJ2-5; 7 bases are shared with TRBD2. CDR1 is GTSNPN, CDR2 SVGIG, per germline (reference sequence). This CDR3 comprises 15 residues. J gave up 1 base and V 3 bases, and 8 bases lay outside the gene matches. The CDR3 spells CAWREIAGPQETQYF. CDR3 nucleotide sequence: TGTGCCTGGAGGGAAATAGCGGGCCCCCAAGAGACCCAGTACTTC.

This clone has just a few counts. This chain uses TRBV21-1 with TRBJ1-1; TRBD1 was called by the table and not checked on the DNA. TRBV21-1 is a recognized pseudogene. The length of the CDR3 is 11 residues. The CDR3 bases are TGTGCCAGCAGGGCAGGGACTGAAGCTTTCTTT. Amino acid sequence: CASRAGTEAFF.

The chain combines TRBV6-1 with TRBJ2-3; 10 bases align to TRBD1. The CDR3 runs 15 residues. Germline CDR1 reads MNHNS; CDR2 reads SASEGT. The ends lost 4 bases at V and 2 bases at J; junction bases unmatched: 3. CDR3 sequence reads: CASSGGTGATDTQYF. CDR3 sequence (DNA): TGTGCCAGCAGTGGAGGGACAGGGGCCACAGATACGCAGTATTTT.

The chain is built from TRBV7-2 and TRBJ1-4; perhaps TRBD1 as D (6 bases). The length of the CDR3 is 15 residues. Per germline, CDR1 SGHTA and CDR2 FQGNSA. Trimming removed 1 base at V and 5 bases at J, with 11 bases between. The CDR3 sequence: CASSLEDRRNEKLFF. CDR3 sequence (DNA): TGTGCCAGCAGCTTAGAAGACAGGAGAAATGAAAAACTGTTTTTT.

V is TRBV19 and J is TRBJ1-1, with TRBD1 as a possible D gene (6 bases). Between the trimmed V and J ends, which lost 6 bases and 0 bases, there was a span of 11 bases. This CDR3 is built from 14 residues. Per the germline V gene, CDR1 is LNHDA and CDR2 is SQIVND (reference sequence). The CDR3 nucleotides are TGTGCCAGTAGCACAGGGATCTTGAACACTGAAGCTTTCTTT. Its protein is CASSTGILNTEAFF.

The chain carries TRBV9 and TRBJ2-1; D might be TRBD1 (6 bases). This CDR3 is built from 15 residues. The V end was cut by 4 bases, the J end by 7 bases, with 18 bases between. Germline lookup yields CDR1 SGDLS and CDR2 YYNGEE. CDR3 bases: TGTGCCAGCAGCCCCCAGGGGCGAGGGGCAAATGAGCAGTTCTTC. It encodes CASSPQGRGANEQFF.

The rearrangement links TRBV6-6 to TRBJ1-2, with D unclear. Germline CDR1 reads MNHNY; CDR2 reads SVGAGI (reference sequence). This CDR3 contains 14 residues. V dropped 2 bases and J dropped 4 bases, with 11 bases sitting between them. The chain's CDR3 is CASSYRATGYGYTF. The CDR3 nucleotides read TGTGCCAGCAGTTACAGGGCCACTGGCTATGGCTACACCTTC.